A single T cell receptor (beta chain) is shown here with its context. The target antigen is unknown. A junction boundary mismatches the germline segment, possibly from a read error. This sample is part of a study of prognosis after radiotherapy for stage I lung cancer. As for the study in general: Delivery of radiotherapy was by SBRT in 3 to 5 fractions at a biologically effective dose of at least 100 Gy. Notes on the study in general: Unique TCR clone counts fell after stereotactic body radiation therapy, median about 10,000 versus 6,900.

The CDR3 totals 11 residues. Germline V gene lookup returns CDR1 MNHEY and CDR2 SVGEGT. Two-round multiplex PCR on genomic DNA was the method by which TCR beta CDR3 was amplified. First-round PCR employed TRBV- and TRBJ-specific primers for each gene. MiXCR, run by TCRdb on the multiplex PCR reads, gives a single entry per CDR3 protein. The sample consists of 30,000 to 40,000 distinct CDR3 sequences, around 30% of them appearing once. Patients were uniformly node-negative by CT and PET/CT and had received no prior chemotherapy or radiotherapy, with no other malignancies. The TCR comes from a donor aged 50 or older with non-small cell lung cancer. The sample in question was PBMCs, obtained before or after stereotactic body radiation therapy (not recorded which). This sequence joins TRBV6-2 or TRBV6-3 and TRBJ2-1; D possibly uses TRBD1 or TRBD2 (5 bases each). CDR3 nucleotide sequence: TGTTCCAGCAGCTCCTGGGGGAAGCTGTTCTTC. Protein: CSSSSWGKLFF.